This is a list of T cell receptor beta chains from one sample in a study of T cell repertoires in cytomegalovirus infection. One entry per CDR3 protein results from TCRdb running MiXCR on the reads. The sample lists 480,000 or so distinct CDR3 sequences, approximately 10% seen once, with approximately 10% in the top ten. Sequenced input: PBMCs. All receptors come from a human donor in good health (CMV status not recorded). Some clones in this sample may be carry-over from other donors' samples. The CDR3 runs from the conserved cysteine through the conserved F or W. The D gene is left open where the match is weak. Clone size is shown for a subset of rows, as once, few, many or a class of expanded clone.

v_gene,d_gene,abundance,j_gene,CDR3aa,CDR3nt
TRBV19,.,.,TRBJ1-5,CASSLPGGGAQPQHF,TGTGCCAGTAGCCTACCCGGGGGGGGCGCGCAGCCCCAGCATTTT
TRBV9,.,.,TRBJ2-7,CASSEVGGAYEQYF,TGTGCCAGCAGCGAGGTAGGGGGGGCCTACGAGCAGTACTTC
TRBV4-2,.,many,TRBJ1-1,CASSQEVAGDTEAFF,TGTGCCAGCAGCCAAGAGGTGGCGGGGGACACTGAAGCTTTCTTT
TRBV6-5,.,few,TRBJ1-6,CASSYSSASSYNSPLHF,TGTGCCAGCAGTTACTCGAGCGCCAGCTCCTATAATTCACCCCTCCACTTT
TRBV7-2,.,many,TRBJ2-6,CASSLARAGANVLTF,TGTGCCAGCAGCTTAGCCAGGGCTGGGGCCAACGTCCTGACTTTC
TRBV20-1,.,few,TRBJ2-5,CSARELGVQETQYF,TGCAGTGCTAGAGAACTCGGCGTCCAAGAGACCCAGTACTTC
TRBV27,TRBD1,many,TRBJ2-3,CASTAHRGHSTDTQYF,TGTGCCAGCACAGCCCACAGGGGACATAGCACAGATACGCAGTATTTT
TRBV19,TRBD1,many,TRBJ2-5,CASSPGQGAKTQYF,TGTGCCAGTAGCCCGGGACAGGGGGCGAAGACCCAGTACTTC
TRBV7-3,.,.,TRBJ1-2,CASSLSPDTYGYTF,TGTGCCAGCAGCTTATCTCCAGATACCTATGGCTACACCTTC
TRBV19,.,.,TRBJ2-7,CASSIGGTWPREQYF,TGTGCCAGTAGTATAGGCGGGACATGGCCCAGGGAGCAGTACTTC
TRBV29-1,.,many,TRBJ2-6,CSAIVGAGANVLTF,TGCAGCGCCATTGTGGGGGCCGGGGCCAACGTCCTGACTTTC
TRBV7-8,.,many,TRBJ2-7,CASRPPGAYEQYF,TGTGCCAGCAGACCCCCCGGGGCCTACGAGCAGTACTTC
TRBV7-2,TRBD1,many,TRBJ2-2,CASSLVAGTGGTGELFF,TGTGCCAGCAGCTTAGTTGCCGGGACAGGCGGCACCGGGGAGCTGTTTTTT
TRBV19,TRBD1,.,TRBJ1-1,CASSTPGTGNTEAFF,TGTGCCAGTAGTACCCCCGGGACAGGGAACACTGAAGCTTTCTTT
TRBV11-2,.,many,TRBJ2-3,CASSLGLDKRYTQYF,TGTGCCAGCAGCTTAGGGCTCGATAAGCGATATACGCAGTATTTT
TRBV7-9,TRBD1,few,TRBJ1-4,CASSLAGQGREKLFF,TGTGCCAGCAGCTTAGCGGGACAGGGGAGAGAAAAACTGTTTTTT
TRBV18,.,many,TRBJ2-5,CASSPTPYQETQYF,TGTGCCAGCTCACCGACACCGTACCAAGAGACCCAGTACTTC
TRBV12-3/TRBV12-4,.,many,TRBJ1-1,CASLLTGNTEAFF,TGTGCCAGCCTTCTCACAGGGAACACTGAAGCTTTCTTT
TRBV7-3,TRBD2,many,TRBJ2-1,CASSTTSGGPSSYNEQFF,TGTGCCAGCAGCACTACTAGCGGGGGCCCCAGCTCCTACAATGAGCAGTTCTTC
TRBV20-1,.,many,TRBJ2-5,CSAIRGSETQYF,TGCAGTGCTATAAGGGGGAGTGAGACCCAGTACTTC
TRBV20-1,TRBD2,.,TRBJ2-5,CSAREPREDKETQYF,TGCAGTGCTAGAGAGCCCCGGGAGGACAAGGAGACCCAGTACTTC
TRBV6-5,.,many,TRBJ1-1,CASSYVGTEAFF,TGTGCCAGCAGTTACGTAGGAACTGAAGCTTTCTTT
TRBV9,.,many,TRBJ1-1,CASSNPLSGDHTEAFF,TGTGCCAGCAGCAACCCCCTTTCTGGGGACCACACTGAAGCTTTCTTT
TRBV16,.,.,TRBJ1-1,CASSQSPRVETEAFF,TGTGCCAGCAGCCAATCTCCCAGGGTGGAGACTGAAGCTTTCTTT
TRBV24-1,TRBD2,many,TRBJ2-5,CATSDWASGSLETQYF,TGTGCCACCAGTGACTGGGCTAGCGGGAGTCTGGAGACCCAGTACTTC
TRBV19,TRBD1,many,TRBJ2-7,CASSIGTGPSNEQYF,TGTGCCAGTAGTATAGGGACAGGGCCCTCGAACGAGCAGTACTTC